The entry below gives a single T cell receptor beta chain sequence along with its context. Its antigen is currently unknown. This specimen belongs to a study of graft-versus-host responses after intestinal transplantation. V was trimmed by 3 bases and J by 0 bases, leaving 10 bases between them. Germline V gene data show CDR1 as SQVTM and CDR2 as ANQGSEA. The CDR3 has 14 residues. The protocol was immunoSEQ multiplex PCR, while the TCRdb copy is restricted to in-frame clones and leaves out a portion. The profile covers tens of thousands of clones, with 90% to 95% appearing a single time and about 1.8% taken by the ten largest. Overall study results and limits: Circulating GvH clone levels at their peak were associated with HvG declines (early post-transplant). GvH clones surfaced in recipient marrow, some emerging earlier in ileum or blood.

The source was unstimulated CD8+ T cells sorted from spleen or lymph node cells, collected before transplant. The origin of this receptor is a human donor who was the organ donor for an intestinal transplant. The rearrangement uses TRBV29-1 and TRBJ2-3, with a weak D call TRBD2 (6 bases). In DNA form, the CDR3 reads TGCAGCGTTGATCCCGGGACTAGCACAGATACGCAGTATTTT. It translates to CSVDPGTSTDTQYF.